This is a list of T cell receptor beta chains from one sample in a study of spatial heterogeneity in lung cancer. TCRdb ran MiXCR on the 5' RACE reads and lists one entry per CDR3 protein. The sample has around 10,000 distinct CDR3 sequences; about 8.6% are singletons. The source was PBMCs, collected at surgery. Receptors originate from a male donor with early-stage non-small cell lung cancer. Each CDR3 is given with its conserved first and last residue. Fields, in order: V gene, clone size, J gene, D gene, CDR3 protein, CDR3 DNA. The D gene is left open where the match is weak. For some rows the clone size is stated as once, few or many, or as a class when expanded; others skip it.

TRBV5-6	many	TRBJ2-5	-	CASSGGQLTQETQYF	TGTGCCAGCAGCGGAGGACAGCTAACCCAAGAGACCCAGTACTTC
TRBV20-1	many	TRBJ2-1	TRBD2	CSAPNPGTREFF	TGCAGTGCTCCTAACCCCGGGACTAGAGAGTTCTTC
TRBV27	medium-sized	TRBJ2-6	-	CASSFGSGANVLTF	TGTGCCAGCAGTTTTGGGTCTGGGGCCAACGTCCTGACTTTC
TRBV7-2	many	TRBJ1-3	-	CASSLWTNTIYF	TGTGCCAGCAGCTTATGGACAAACACCATATATTTT
TRBV19	-	TRBJ2-2	TRBD1	CASSSGTGAYTGELFF	TGTGCCAGTAGTTCGGGGACAGGGGCTTACACCGGGGAGCTGTTTTTT
TRBV7-2	many	TRBJ1-5	TRBD1	CASSLGGQFNQPQHF	TGTGCCAGCAGCTTAGGGGGACAGTTCAATCAGCCCCAGCATTTT
TRBV7-9	many	TRBJ2-2	TRBD2	CASRDPGTSGRGRPGELFF	TGTGCCAGCAGGGATCCCGGGACTAGCGGGCGAGGTCGCCCCGGGGAGCTGTTTTTT
TRBV4-1	many	TRBJ2-1	TRBD2	CASSPGLAGGENEQFF	TGCGCCAGCAGCCCCGGACTAGCGGGGGGGGAAAATGAGCAGTTCTTC
TRBV28	many	TRBJ1-3	TRBD1	CASSSPLRRGHGNTIYF	TGTGCCAGCAGTTCCCCCTTAAGGAGGGGGCACGGAAACACCATATATTTT
TRBV2	medium-sized	TRBJ2-3	TRBD1	CASSQDRGTDTQYF	TGTGCCAGCAGCCAGGACAGGGGCACAGATACGCAGTATTTT
TRBV14	many	TRBJ2-1	-	CASSPLVSVGDEQFF	TGTGCCAGCAGCCCACTGGTGTCAGTGGGCGATGAGCAGTTCTTC
TRBV5-6	many	TRBJ2-3	-	CASSLSPEGVTDTQYF	TGTGCCAGCAGCTTGAGTCCCGAGGGCGTCACAGATACGCAGTATTTT
TRBV6-6	many	TRBJ1-2	TRBD1	CASSTGQGARGYTF	TGTGCCAGCAGTACCGGACAGGGGGCGCGTGGCTACACCTTC
TRBV4-3	few	TRBJ2-3	TRBD2	CASSQDTSGGGTDTQYF	TGCGCCAGCAGCCAAGATACTAGCGGGGGAGGGACAGATACGCAGTATTTT
TRBV14	-	TRBJ2-2	-	CASSWTGNTGELFF	TGTGCCAGCAGTTGGACGGGGAACACCGGGGAGCTGTTTTTT
TRBV25-1	few	TRBJ2-5	TRBD1	CASSETGGRETQYF	TGTGCCAGCAGTGAGACAGGGGGCCGGGAGACCCAGTACTTC
TRBV7-8	many	TRBJ2-3	-	CASSPPGGRLDTQYF	TGTGCCAGCAGCCCACCCGGGGGGCGATTAGATACGCAGTATTTT
TRBV5-1	many	TRBJ2-5	-	CASSLAVREVETQYF	TGCGCCAGCAGCTTGGCCGTCAGGGAGGTAGAGACCCAGTACTTC
TRBV7-6	many	TRBJ2-5	-	CASSLVLSRETQYF	TGTGCCAGCAGCTTAGTCCTCTCAAGGGAGACCCAGTACTTC
TRBV6-6	many	TRBJ1-5	-	CASSYRPPFSNQPQHF	TGTGCCAGCAGTTATAGGCCACCATTTAGCAATCAGCCCCAGCATTTT
TRBV6-5	medium-sized	TRBJ2-7	-	CASSNLRLSSSYEQYF	TGTGCCAGCAGTAACCTTCGACTCTCCAGCTCCTACGAGCAGTACTTC
TRBV11-2	many	TRBJ2-3	-	CASSGNTDTQYF	TGTGCCAGCAGCGGAAACACAGATACGCAGTATTTT
TRBV6-2/TRBV6-3	many	TRBJ2-7	-	CASSYIGAGEQYF	TGTGCCAGCAGTTACATCGGGGCCGGCGAGCAGTACTTC
TRBV5-4	many	TRBJ2-5	TRBD1	CASSYGQDVGTQYF	TGTGCCAGCAGCTACGGACAGGATGTAGGGACCCAGTACTTC
TRBV7-2	many	TRBJ2-7	TRBD1	CASSWDSAYEQYF	TGTGCCAGCAGCTGGGACAGCGCATACGAGCAGTACTTC
TRBV7-2	many	TRBJ2-7	-	CASSLVFGGREQYF	TGTGCCAGCAGCTTGGTGTTCGGGGGTAGGGAGCAGTACTTC
TRBV5-1	many	TRBJ2-7	TRBD2	CASSPTGTSTDEQYF	TGCGCCAGCAGCCCGACTGGGACTAGCACCGACGAGCAGTACTTC
TRBV7-8	many	TRBJ2-3	-	CASSLVQTSTDTQYF	TGTGCCAGCAGCTTAGTGCAGACCAGCACAGATACGCAGTATTTT
TRBV15	-	TRBJ1-1	-	CATSTSTVFGTEAFF	TGTGCCACCAGCACGTCGACGGTGTTTGGAACTGAAGCTTTCTTT
TRBV7-9	many	TRBJ1-2	TRBD1	CASSWSTGGYGYTF	TGTGCCAGCAGCTGGAGTACAGGGGGATATGGCTACACCTTC
TRBV5-1	-	TRBJ1-1	-	CASSLESMNTEAFF	TGCGCCAGCAGCTTGGAAAGTATGAACACTGAAGCTTTCTTT
TRBV7-2	many	TRBJ2-2	-	CASSFDGRGGELFF	TGTGCCAGCAGCTTTGATGGTCGCGGCGGTGAGCTGTTTTTT
TRBV12-3/TRBV12-4	many	TRBJ1-1	-	CASSFQFNSMNTEAFF	TGTGCCAGCAGTTTTCAGTTTAATAGTATGAACACTGAAGCTTTCTTT
TRBV7-9	many	TRBJ2-1	TRBD1	CASSLPRVRDRHNEQFF	TGTGCCAGCAGCTTGCCGAGGGTAAGGGACAGACACAATGAGCAGTTCTTC
TRBV20-1	many	TRBJ2-5	-	CSAPWAPKETQYF	TGCAGTGCCCCCTGGGCGCCGAAAGAGACCCAGTACTTC
TRBV25-1	many	TRBJ1-1	-	CASSEGQTFGAFF	TGTGCCAGCAGTGAAGGGCAGACCTTTGGGGCTTTCTTT
TRBV19	many	TRBJ2-5	-	CASSRQAQQETQYF	TGTGCCAGTAGTAGACAGGCCCAACAAGAGACCCAGTACTTC
TRBV30	many	TRBJ2-3	-	CAWSVRGGTDTQYF	TGTGCCTGGAGTGTACGCGGGGGCACAGATACGCAGTATTTT
TRBV27	many	TRBJ2-5	TRBD1	CASRNRGTPETQYF	TGTGCCAGCAGAAACAGGGGTACCCCAGAGACCCAGTACTTC
TRBV19	many	TRBJ2-1	TRBD1	CASMVQGVYNEQFF	TGTGCCAGTATGGTACAGGGGGTTTACAATGAGCAGTTCTTC
TRBV20-1	-	TRBJ2-1	-	CSASAGTHYNEQFF	TGCAGTGCTAGCGCCGGGACCCACTACAATGAGCAGTTCTTC
TRBV15	medium-sized	TRBJ2-5	-	CATSTGRAGAQYF	TGTGCCACCAGCACGGGGCGAGCCGGGGCCCAGTACTTC
TRBV12-3/TRBV12-4	many	TRBJ2-2	TRBD2	CASSSLAGAGELFF	TGTGCCAGCAGTAGTCTAGCGGGGGCCGGGGAGCTGTTTTTT
TRBV20-1	many	TRBJ1-2	-	CSARDWAGLDYGYTF	TGCAGTGCTAGAGATTGGGCAGGACTTGACTATGGCTACACCTTC
TRBV10-3	many	TRBJ2-7	-	CAISESLVGEASYEQYF	TGTGCCATCAGTGAGTCATTAGTAGGGGAGGCATCCTACGAGCAGTACTTC
TRBV5-1	many	TRBJ2-7	-	CASSALAGDGDSYEQYF	TGCGCCAGCAGCGCACTCGCAGGGGATGGGGACTCCTACGAGCAGTACTTC
TRBV4-3	many	TRBJ2-3	-	CASSHPGDTQYF	TGCGCCAGCAGCCACCCCGGAGATACGCAGTATTTT
TRBV7-9	many	TRBJ2-3	-	CASAWGIVADTQYF	TGTGCCAGTGCGTGGGGAATAGTCGCAGATACGCAGTATTTT